This record looks at one TCR beta chain sequence and its context. Its antigen is unidentified. The data were obtained in a study of response to subunit inactivated influenza vaccine. Whole-study results and caveats: Researchers suggested that each seasonal influenza vaccination recruits few new T cells.

V was cut by 0 bases and J by 2 bases, with 12 bases left in between. This CDR3 is 15 amino acids long. Germline CDR1 and CDR2: SGDLS and YYNGEE. TCRdb re-analysed the RT-PCR reads in MiXCR, keeping a single row per CDR3 protein. The sample holds 150,000 or so distinct CDR3 sequences, 11% seen once. The chain links TRBV9 to TRBJ2-7; D call uncertain. Source: non-naive T cells sorted from PBMCs, taken about 40 days after vaccination. The TCR originated in a man between 50 and 59 years old who received an inactivated influenza vaccine. DNA for the CDR3: TGTGCCAGCAGCGTAGGCCCCTCAGGAACCTACGAGCAGTACTTC. Protein sequence: CASSVGPSGTYEQYF.